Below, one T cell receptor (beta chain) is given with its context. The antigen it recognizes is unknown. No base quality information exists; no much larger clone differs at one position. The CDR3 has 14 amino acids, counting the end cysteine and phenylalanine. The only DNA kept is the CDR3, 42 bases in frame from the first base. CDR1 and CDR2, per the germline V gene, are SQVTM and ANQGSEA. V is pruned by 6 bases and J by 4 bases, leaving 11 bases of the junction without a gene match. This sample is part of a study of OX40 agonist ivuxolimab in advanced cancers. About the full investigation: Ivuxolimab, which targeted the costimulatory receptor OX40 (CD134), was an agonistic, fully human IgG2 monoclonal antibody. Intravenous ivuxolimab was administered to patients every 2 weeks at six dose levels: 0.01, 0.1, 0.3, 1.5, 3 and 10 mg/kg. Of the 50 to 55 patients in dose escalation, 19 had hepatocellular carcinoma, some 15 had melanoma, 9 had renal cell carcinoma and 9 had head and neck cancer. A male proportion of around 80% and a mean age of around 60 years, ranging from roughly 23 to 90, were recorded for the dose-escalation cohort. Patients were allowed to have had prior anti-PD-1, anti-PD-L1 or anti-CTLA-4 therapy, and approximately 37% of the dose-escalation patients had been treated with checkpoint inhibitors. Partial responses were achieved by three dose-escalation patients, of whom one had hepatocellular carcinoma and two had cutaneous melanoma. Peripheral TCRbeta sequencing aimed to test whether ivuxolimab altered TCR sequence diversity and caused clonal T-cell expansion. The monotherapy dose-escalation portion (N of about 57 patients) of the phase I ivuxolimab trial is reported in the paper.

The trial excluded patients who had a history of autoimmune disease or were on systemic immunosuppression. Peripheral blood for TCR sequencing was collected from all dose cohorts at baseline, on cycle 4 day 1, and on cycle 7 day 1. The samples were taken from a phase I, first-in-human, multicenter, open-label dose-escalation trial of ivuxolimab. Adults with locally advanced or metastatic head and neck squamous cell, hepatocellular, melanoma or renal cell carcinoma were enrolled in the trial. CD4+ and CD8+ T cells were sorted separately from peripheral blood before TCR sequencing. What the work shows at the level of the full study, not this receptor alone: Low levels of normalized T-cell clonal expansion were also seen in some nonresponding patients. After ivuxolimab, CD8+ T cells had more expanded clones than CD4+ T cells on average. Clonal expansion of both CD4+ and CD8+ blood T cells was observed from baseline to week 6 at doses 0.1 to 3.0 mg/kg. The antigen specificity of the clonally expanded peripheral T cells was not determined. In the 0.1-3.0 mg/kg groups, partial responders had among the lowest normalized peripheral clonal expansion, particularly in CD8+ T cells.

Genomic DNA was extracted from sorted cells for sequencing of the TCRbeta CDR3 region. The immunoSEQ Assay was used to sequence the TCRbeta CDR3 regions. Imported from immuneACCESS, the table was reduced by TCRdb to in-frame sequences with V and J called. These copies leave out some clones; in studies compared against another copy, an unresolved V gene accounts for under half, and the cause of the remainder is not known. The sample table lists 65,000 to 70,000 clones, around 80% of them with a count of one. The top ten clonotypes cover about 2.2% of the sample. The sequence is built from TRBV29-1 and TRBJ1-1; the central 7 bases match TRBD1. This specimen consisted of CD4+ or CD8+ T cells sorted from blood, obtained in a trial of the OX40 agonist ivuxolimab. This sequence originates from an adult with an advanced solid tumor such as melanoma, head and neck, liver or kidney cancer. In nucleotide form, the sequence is TGCAGCGTGCCCCTCACAGGGGCGAGCACTGAAGCTTTCTTT. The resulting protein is CSVPLTGASTEAFF.